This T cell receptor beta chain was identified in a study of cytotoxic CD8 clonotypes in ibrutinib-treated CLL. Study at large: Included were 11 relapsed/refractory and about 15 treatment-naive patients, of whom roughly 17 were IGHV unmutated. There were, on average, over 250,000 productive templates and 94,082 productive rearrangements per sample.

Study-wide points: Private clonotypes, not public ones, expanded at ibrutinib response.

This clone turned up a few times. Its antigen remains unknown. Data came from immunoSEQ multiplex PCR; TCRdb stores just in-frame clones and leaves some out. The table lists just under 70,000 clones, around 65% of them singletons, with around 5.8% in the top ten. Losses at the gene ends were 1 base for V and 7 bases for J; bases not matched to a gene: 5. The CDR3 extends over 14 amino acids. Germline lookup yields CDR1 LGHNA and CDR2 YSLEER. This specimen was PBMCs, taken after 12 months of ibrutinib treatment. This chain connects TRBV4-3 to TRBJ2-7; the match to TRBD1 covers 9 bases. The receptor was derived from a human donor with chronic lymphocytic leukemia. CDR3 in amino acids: CASSQGTGVGEQYF. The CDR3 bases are TGCGCCAGCAGCCAAGGGACAGGGGTCGGGGAGCAGTACTTC.